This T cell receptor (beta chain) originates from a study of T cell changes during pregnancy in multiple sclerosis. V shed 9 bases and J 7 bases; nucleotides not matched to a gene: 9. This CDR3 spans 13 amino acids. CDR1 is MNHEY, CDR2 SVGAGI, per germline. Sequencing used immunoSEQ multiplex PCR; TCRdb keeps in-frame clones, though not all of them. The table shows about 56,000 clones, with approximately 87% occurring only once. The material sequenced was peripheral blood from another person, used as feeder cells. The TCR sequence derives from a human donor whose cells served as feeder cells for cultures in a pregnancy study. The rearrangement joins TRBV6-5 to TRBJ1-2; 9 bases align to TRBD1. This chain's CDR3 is CASSLQGAGGYTF. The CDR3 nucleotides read TGTGCCAGTTCTCTACAGGGGGCAGGTGGCTACACCTTC.